Each of the 5 T cell receptor beta chains below was sequenced from the same sample in a study of beta chain features in type 1 diabetes. Since all of the isolated RNA was reverse transcribed, expressed TCRB transcripts were what got sequenced. Repertoires were generated with immunoSEQ multiplex PCR, while TCRdb's copy carries only in-frame clones and drops some. Of approximately 380,000 clones in the sample, over 13% were seen once. Sequenced: naive CD4+ T cells from blood. The receptor set was obtained from a woman younger than 35 in good health.

The gene calls are TRBV28 and TRBJ2-5; the match to TRBD1 covers 7 bases. The CDR3 is 14 amino acids. V shed 6 bases, J shed 0 bases, and the junction held 4 bases outside the gene matches. In germline, CDR1 is MDHEN, CDR2 SYDVKM. The CDR3 nucleotides are TGTGCCAGCAGCTCGGGACAGCACCAAGAGACCCAGTACTTC. Protein: CASSSGQHQETQYF.

This rearrangement joins TRBV4-3 to TRBJ2-7, with TRBD2 identical over 10 bases. CDR1 is LGHNA, CDR2 YSLEER, per germline. This CDR3 contains 15 residues. The trim removed 4 bases at V and 3 bases at J, leaving 6 bases unmatched. The CDR3 spells CASSRGLADLYEQYF. Here the CDR3 DNA reads TGCGCCAGCAGCCGCGGACTAGCGGATCTCTACGAGCAGTACTTC.

The CDR3 spells CASSRRTSGEETQYF. For the CDR3, the DNA is TGTGCCAGCTCACGACGGACTAGCGGGGAAGAGACCCAGTACTTC. J is TRBJ2-5 and V is TRBV18; TRBD2 matches at 12 bases. Trimming took 4 bases from V and 3 from J; bases not matched to a gene: 3. Germline V lookup: CDR1 KGHSH, CDR2 LQKENI. This CDR3 has 15 residues.

V usage is TRBV7-2 and J usage is TRBJ2-3; D gene unclear. Trimming removed 0 bases at V and 1 base at J, with 11 bases between. The CDR3 covers 16 residues. Germline values: CDR1 SGHTA, CDR2 FQGNSA. The CDR3 is CASSLAPLVGTDTQYF. CDR3 DNA sequence: TGTGCCAGCAGCTTAGCGCCGCTAGTTGGCACAGATACGCAGTATTTT.

The V gene is TRBV5-1, the J gene TRBJ1-1; 11 bases agree with TRBD1. Per the germline V gene, CDR1 is SGHRS and CDR2 is YFSETQ. The V and J ends lost 4 bases and 5 bases, in that order; junction bases with no gene match: 10. This CDR3 contains 16 residues. DNA of the CDR3: TGCGCCAGCAGCCGGACAGGGGGCGAAAGAGTGACTGAAGCTTTCTTT. Its protein product is CASSRTGGERVTEAFF.